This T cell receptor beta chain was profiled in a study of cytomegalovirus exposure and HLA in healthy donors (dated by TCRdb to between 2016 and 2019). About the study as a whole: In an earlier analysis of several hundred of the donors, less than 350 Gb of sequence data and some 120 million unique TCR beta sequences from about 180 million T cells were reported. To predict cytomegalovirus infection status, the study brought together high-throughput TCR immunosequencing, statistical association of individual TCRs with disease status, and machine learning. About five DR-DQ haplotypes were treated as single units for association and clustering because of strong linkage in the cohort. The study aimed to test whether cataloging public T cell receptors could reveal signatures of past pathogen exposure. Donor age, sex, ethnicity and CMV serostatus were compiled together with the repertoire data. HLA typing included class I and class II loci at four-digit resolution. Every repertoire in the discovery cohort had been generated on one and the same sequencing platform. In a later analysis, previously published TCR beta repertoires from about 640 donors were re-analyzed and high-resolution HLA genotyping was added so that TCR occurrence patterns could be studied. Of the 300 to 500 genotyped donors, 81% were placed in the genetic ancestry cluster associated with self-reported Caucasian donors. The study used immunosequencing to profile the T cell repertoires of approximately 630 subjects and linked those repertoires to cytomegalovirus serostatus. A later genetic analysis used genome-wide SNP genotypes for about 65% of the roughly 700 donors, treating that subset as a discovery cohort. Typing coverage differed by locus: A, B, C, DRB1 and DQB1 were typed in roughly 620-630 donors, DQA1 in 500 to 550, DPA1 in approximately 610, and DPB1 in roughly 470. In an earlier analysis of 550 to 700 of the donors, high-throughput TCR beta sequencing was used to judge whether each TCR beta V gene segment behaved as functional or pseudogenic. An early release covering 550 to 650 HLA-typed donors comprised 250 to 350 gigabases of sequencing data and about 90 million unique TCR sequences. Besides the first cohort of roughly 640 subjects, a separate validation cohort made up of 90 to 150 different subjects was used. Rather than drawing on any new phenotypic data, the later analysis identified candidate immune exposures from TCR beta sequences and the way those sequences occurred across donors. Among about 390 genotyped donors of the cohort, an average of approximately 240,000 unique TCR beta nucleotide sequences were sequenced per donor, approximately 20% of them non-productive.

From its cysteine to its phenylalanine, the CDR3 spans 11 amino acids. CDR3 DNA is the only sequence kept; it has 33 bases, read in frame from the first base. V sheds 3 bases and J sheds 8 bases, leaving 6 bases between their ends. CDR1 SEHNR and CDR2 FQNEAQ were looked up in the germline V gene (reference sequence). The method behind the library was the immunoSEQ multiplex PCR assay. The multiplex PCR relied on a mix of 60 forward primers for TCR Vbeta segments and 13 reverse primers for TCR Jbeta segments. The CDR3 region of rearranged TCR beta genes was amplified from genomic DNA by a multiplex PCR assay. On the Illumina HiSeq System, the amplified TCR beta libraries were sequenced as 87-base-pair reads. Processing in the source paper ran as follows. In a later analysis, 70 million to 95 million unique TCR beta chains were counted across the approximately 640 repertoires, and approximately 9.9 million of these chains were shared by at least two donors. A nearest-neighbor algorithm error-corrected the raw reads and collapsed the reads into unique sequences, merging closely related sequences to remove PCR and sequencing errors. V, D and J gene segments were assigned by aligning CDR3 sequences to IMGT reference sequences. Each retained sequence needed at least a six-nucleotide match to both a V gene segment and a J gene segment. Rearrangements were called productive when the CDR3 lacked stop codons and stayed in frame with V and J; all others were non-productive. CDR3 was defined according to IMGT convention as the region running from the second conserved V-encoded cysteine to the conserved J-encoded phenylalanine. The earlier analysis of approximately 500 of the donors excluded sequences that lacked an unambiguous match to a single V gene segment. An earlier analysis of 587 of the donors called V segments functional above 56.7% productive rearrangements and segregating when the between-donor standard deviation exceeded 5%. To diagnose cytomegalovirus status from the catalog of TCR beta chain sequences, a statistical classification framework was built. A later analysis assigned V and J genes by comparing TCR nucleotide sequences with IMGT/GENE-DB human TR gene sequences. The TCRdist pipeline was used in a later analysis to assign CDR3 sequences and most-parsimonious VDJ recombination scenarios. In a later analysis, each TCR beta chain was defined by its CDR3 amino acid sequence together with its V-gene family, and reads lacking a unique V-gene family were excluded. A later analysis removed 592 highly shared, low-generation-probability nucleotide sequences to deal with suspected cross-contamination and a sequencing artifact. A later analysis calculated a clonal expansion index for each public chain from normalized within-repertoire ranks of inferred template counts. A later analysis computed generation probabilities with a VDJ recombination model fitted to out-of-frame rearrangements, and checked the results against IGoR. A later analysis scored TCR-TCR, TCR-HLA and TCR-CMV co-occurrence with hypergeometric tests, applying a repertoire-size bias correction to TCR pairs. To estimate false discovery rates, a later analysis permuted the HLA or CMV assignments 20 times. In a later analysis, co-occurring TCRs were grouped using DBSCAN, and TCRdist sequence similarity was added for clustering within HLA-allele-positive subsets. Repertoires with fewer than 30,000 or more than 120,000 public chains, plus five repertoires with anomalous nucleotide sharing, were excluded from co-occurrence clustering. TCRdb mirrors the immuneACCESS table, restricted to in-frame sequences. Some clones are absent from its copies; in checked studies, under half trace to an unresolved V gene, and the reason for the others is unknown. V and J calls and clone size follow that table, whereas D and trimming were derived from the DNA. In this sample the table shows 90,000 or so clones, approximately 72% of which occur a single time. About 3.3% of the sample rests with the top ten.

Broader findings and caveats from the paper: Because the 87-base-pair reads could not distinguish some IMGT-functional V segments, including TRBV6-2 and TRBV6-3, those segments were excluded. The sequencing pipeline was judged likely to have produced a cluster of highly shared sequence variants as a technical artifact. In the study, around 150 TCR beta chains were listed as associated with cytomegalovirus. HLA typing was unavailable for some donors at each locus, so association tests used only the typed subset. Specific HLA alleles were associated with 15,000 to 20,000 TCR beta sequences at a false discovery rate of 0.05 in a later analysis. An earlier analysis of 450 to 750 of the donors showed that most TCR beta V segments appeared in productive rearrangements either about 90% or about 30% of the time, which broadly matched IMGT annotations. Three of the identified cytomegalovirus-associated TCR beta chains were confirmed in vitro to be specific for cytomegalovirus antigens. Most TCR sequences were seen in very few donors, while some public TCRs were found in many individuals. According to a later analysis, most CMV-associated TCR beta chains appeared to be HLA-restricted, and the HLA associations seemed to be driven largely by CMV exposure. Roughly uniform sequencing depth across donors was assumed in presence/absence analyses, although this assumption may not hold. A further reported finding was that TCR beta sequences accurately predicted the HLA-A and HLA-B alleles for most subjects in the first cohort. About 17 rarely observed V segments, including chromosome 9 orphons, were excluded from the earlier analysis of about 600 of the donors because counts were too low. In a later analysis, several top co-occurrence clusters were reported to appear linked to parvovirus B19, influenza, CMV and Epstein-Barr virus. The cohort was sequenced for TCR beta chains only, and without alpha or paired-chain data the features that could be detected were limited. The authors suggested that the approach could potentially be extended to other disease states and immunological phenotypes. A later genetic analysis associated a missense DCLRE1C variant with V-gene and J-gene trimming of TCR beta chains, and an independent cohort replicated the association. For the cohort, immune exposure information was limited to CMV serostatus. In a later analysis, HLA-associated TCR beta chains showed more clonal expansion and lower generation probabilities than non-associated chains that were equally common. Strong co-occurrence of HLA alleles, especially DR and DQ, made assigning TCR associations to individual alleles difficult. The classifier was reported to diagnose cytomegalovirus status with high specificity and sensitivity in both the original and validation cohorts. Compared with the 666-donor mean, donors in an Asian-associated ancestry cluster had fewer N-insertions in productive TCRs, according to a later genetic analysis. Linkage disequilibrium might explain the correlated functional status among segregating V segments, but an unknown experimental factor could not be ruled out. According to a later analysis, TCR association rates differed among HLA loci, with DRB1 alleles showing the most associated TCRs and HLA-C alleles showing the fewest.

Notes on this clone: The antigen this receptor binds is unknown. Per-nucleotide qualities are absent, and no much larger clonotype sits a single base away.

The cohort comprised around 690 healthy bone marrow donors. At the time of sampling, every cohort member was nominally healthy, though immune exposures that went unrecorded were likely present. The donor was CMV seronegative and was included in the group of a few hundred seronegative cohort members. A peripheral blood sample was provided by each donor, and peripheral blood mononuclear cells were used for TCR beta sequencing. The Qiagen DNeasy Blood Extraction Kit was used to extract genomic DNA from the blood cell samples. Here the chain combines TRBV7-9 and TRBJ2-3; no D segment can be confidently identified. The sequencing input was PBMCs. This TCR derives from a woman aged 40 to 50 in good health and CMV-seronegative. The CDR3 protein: CASSLTGTQYF. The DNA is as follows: TGTGCCAGCAGCTTGACGGGTACGCAGTATTTT.